The 12 T cell receptor beta chains in this list originate from one sample, sequenced in a study of control samples from healthy donors and cancer patients. Assay: immunoSEQ multiplex PCR; the TCRdb copy retains only in-frame clones and omits some. The table includes around 200,000 clones, about 93% detected once. Sequenced sample: blood. These receptors came from a man in his late teens or twenties in good health.

CDR3 nucleotides: TGTGCCAGCAGCTCGCACCGGGACGGGTACAATGAGCAGTTCTTC. The encoded protein is CASSSHRDGYNEQFF. The V and J genes are TRBV9 and TRBJ2-1; D tentatively reads TRBD1 or TRBD2 (5 bases each). Germline CDR1 is SGDLS and CDR2 is YYNGEE. Trimming stripped 4 bases from V and 4 bases from J, with 15 bases between. The CDR3 is made up of 15 amino acids. Full variable domain (remainder filled in from reference TRBV9 and TRBJ2-1): DSGVTQTPKHLITATGQRVTLRCSPRSGDLSVYWYQQSLDQGLQFLIQYYNGEERAKGNILERFSAQQFPDLHSELNLSSLELGDSALYFCASSSHRDGYNEQFFGPGTRLTVL.

The gene calls are TRBV28 and TRBJ1-5; no reliable D call. The CDR3 runs 12 residues. Germline loops: CDR1 MDHEN, CDR2 SYDVKM. Trimming left V 6 bases short and J 0 bases short, with 3 bases between. CDR3 sequence reads: CASRDSNQPQHF. CDR3 DNA: TGTGCCAGCAGGGATAGCAATCAGCCCCAGCATTTT.

The V gene is TRBV29-1, the J gene TRBJ1-3; D is ambiguous. Germline lookup yields CDR1 SQVTM and CDR2 ANQGSEA. Trimming took off 4 bases at V and 10 bases at J, with 11 bases between the two ends. CDR3 length: 11 amino acids. The CDR3 loop reads CSVGDHSTIYF. The CDR3, as DNA: TGCAGCGTTGGCGACCACAGTACCATATATTTT.

This chain links TRBV12-5 with TRBJ2-3; a weak D match, TRBD2 (6 bases). CDR3 length: 15 amino acids. The V gene lost 2 bases and the J gene lost 2 bases, with 11 bases spanning the gap. Per germline, CDR1 LGHNT and CDR2 FRNRAP. CDR3 in amino acids: CASGLTRTITDTQYF. The CDR3 DNA follows: TGTGCTAGTGGTTTGACCCGGACTATCACAGATACGCAGTATTTT. Looking up the rest from reference TRBV12-5 and TRBJ2-3 gives the full variable domain: DARVTQTPRHKVTEMGQEVTMRCQPILGHNTVFWYRQTMMQGLELLAYFRNRAPLDDSGMPKDRFSAEMPDATLATLKIQPSEPRDSAVYFCASGLTRTITDTQYFGPGTRLTVL.

The gene calls are TRBV19 and TRBJ2-5, with a possible D match to TRBD1 (5 bases). The V end was cut by 0 bases, the J end by 6 bases, with 8 bases between. The germline CDR1 and CDR2 sequences are LNHDA and SQIVND (reference sequence). The CDR3 is 13 residues long. The CDR3 sequence is CASSIEGEKTQYF. The CDR3 DNA follows: TGTGCCAGTAGTATAGAAGGGGAAAAGACCCAGTACTTC.

The gene calls are TRBV10-3 and TRBJ1-6; D may be TRBD1 (5 bases). Trimming left V 7 bases short and J 2 bases short, with 30 bases between. The CDR3 length is 21 residues. Germline CDR1 reads ENHRY; CDR2 reads SYGVKD. The CDR3 bases are TGTGCCATCAATTACGCCTATAATTCACCCCCCAGGGACGCCTATAATTCACCCCTCCACTTT. The encoded protein is CAINYAYNSPPRDAYNSPLHF.

The V call is TRBV5-6, the J call TRBJ1-5, with D tentatively TRBD1 (6 bases). This CDR3 comprises 15 residues. Trimming removed 4 bases from V and 3 bases from J, with 14 bases in between. Germline V CDR1 and CDR2: SGHDT, YYEEEE. The CDR3 nucleotides read TGTGCCAGCAGCCAAGGGGGACCCTCCAATCAGCCCCAGCATTTT. Translating it yields CASSQGGPSNQPQHF.

The chain uses TRBV5-1 and TRBJ2-6; D perhaps matches TRBD2 (5 bases). Per the germline V gene, CDR1 is SGHRS and CDR2 is YFSETQ. The CDR3 loop spans 14 amino acids. The ends were cut back, 0 bases at V and 12 bases at J, with 13 bases in the middle. The CDR3 bases are TGCGCCAGCAGCTTGGCCCCCGTCGAGGGCGTCCTGACTTTC. Its protein product is CASSLAPVEGVLTF.

V usage is TRBV5-5 and J usage is TRBJ2-3; D is perhaps TRBD2 (6 bases). This CDR3 is 16 amino acids long. Trimming pared 5 bases from V and 4 bases from J, leaving 20 bases between. CDR1 and CDR2 (germline): SGHKS, YYEKEE (reference sequence). CDR3 residues: CASRPSAAGAADTQYF. The DNA of the CDR3 is TGTGCCAGCAGACCATCCGCAGCGGGCGCCGCAGATACGCAGTATTTT.

The chain has TRBV7-3 and TRBJ2-3, with 13 nucleotides matching TRBD2. In germline, CDR1 is SGHTA, CDR2 FQGTGA. Unmatched junction bases numbered 5, after V lost 6 bases and J lost 2 bases. The CDR3 is 16 residues long. The CDR3 DNA reads as TGTGCCAGCAGGAAGGGACTAGCGGGGCCCACAGATACGCAGTATTTT. This encodes CASRKGLAGPTDTQYF. Combining the CDR3 with reference TRBV7-3 and TRBJ2-3 gives the whole variable domain GAGVSQTPSNKVTEKGKYVELRCDPISGHTALYWYRQSLGQGPEFLIYFQGTGAADDSGLPNDRFFAVRPEGSVSTLKIQRTERGDSAVYLCASRKGLAGPTDTQYFGPGTRLTVL.

CDR3 sequence (DNA): TGCGCCAGCAGTATACAGGGAAATAATTCACCCCTCCACTTT. Translating gives CASSIQGNNSPLHF. The J gene is TRBJ1-6, the V gene TRBV10-2; possible D gene TRBD1, 6 bases. CDR3 length equals 14 residues. The germline V gene has CDR1 WSHSY and CDR2 SAAADI. V lost 5 bases and J 5 bases, leaving 10 bases between the germline ends.

The chain combines TRBV6-1 with TRBJ1-4, with D tentatively TRBD1 (5 bases). The CDR3 extends over 18 amino acids. From germline, CDR1 is MNHNS and CDR2 SASEGT. The V gene lost 2 bases and the J gene lost 6 bases, with 22 bases spanning the gap. The CDR3 DNA follows: TGTGCCAGCAGTGAAAGGAAGGGGCTCATGGTAGTCGATGAAAAACTGTTTTTT. This gives the protein CASSERKGLMVVDEKLFF.